This is a list of T cell receptor beta chains from one sample in a study of CD8 T cells in Susac syndrome. TCRdb re-analysed the immunoSEQ multiplex PCR reads in MiXCR, keeping a single row per CDR3 protein. In the table there are 150,000 to 200,000 distinct CDR3 sequences, 92% of which are singletons. Input material: CD4+ T cells from PBMCs. The receptor source for this set is a human donor in good health. Both conserved end residues are part of each CDR3. D genes are given only for firm matches. Clone size is not always given. Where it is, it says once, few, many or a class for expanded clones.

clone_size: -; j_call: TRBJ2-1; d_call: TRBD2; v_call: TRBV20-1; cdr3_aa: CSVSGGAMREQFF; cdr3_nt: TGCAGTGTTTCGGGAGGGGCAATGCGGGAGCAGTTCTTC
clone_size: -; j_call: TRBJ1-1; d_call: -; v_call: TRBV7-3; cdr3_aa: CASSVGNTEAFF; cdr3_nt: TGTGCCAGCTCCGTGGGTAACACTGAAGCTTTCTTT
clone_size: -; j_call: TRBJ1-4; d_call: -; v_call: TRBV2; cdr3_aa: CASSYGSLGEKLFF; cdr3_nt: TGTGCCAGCAGTTACGGGAGCCTGGGTGAAAAACTGTTTTTT
clone_size: -; j_call: TRBJ1-2; d_call: -; v_call: TRBV30; cdr3_aa: CAWRQQNTYGYTF; cdr3_nt: TGTGCCTGGAGGCAACAGAATACCTATGGCTACACCTTC
clone_size: -; j_call: TRBJ2-7; d_call: -; v_call: TRBV28; cdr3_aa: CASSFTGIKYF; cdr3_nt: TGTGCCAGCAGTTTCACAGGGATCAAGTACTTC
clone_size: few; j_call: TRBJ1-6; d_call: -; v_call: TRBV4-1; cdr3_aa: CASSQEGDGNNSPLHF; cdr3_nt: TGCGCCAGCAGCCAAGAGGGGGACGGGAATAATTCACCCCTCCACTTT
clone_size: -; j_call: TRBJ1-1; d_call: -; v_call: TRBV7-2; cdr3_aa: CASSPGSANTEAFF; cdr3_nt: TGTGCCAGCAGTCCCGGGTCCGCAAACACTGAAGCTTTCTTT
clone_size: few; j_call: TRBJ1-1; d_call: -; v_call: TRBV5-1; cdr3_aa: CASSSQGGSNTEAFF; cdr3_nt: TGCGCCAGCAGCTCTCAAGGCGGTTCGAACACTGAAGCTTTCTTT
clone_size: -; j_call: TRBJ2-1; d_call: TRBD2; v_call: TRBV4-1; cdr3_aa: CASSRGLAGGGEQFF; cdr3_nt: TGCGCCAGCAGCCGGGGACTAGCGGGAGGAGGCGAGCAGTTCTTC
clone_size: -; j_call: TRBJ2-7; d_call: TRBD2; v_call: TRBV3-1; cdr3_aa: CASSRGGYEQYF; cdr3_nt: TGTGCCAGCAGCCGCGGGGGCTACGAGCAGTACTTC
clone_size: -; j_call: TRBJ1-6; d_call: -; v_call: TRBV11-2; cdr3_aa: CASSLTSHTYNSPLHF; cdr3_nt: TGTGCCAGCAGCCTCACGTCACACACCTATAATTCACCCCTCCACTTT
clone_size: -; j_call: TRBJ2-7; d_call: TRBD1; v_call: TRBV7-2; cdr3_aa: CASSSPDRGLGEQYF; cdr3_nt: TGTGCCAGCAGCTCCCCCGACAGGGGTTTGGGGGAGCAGTACTTC
clone_size: -; j_call: TRBJ2-7; d_call: -; v_call: TRBV5-1; cdr3_aa: CASSLASGVDEQYF; cdr3_nt: TGCGCCAGCAGCTTGGCCTCAGGGGTCGACGAGCAGTACTTC
clone_size: -; j_call: TRBJ2-1; d_call: TRBD1; v_call: TRBV11-2; cdr3_aa: CASSTTGGGYNEQFF; cdr3_nt: TGTGCCAGCAGCACCACAGGGGGCGGTTACAATGAGCAGTTCTTC
clone_size: -; j_call: TRBJ1-2; d_call: -; v_call: TRBV6-5; cdr3_aa: CASRRYRDRTGYTF; cdr3_nt: TGTGCCAGCAGACGCTACAGGGATAGAACTGGCTACACCTTC
clone_size: -; j_call: TRBJ1-1; d_call: -; v_call: TRBV28; cdr3_aa: CASREGPQNTEAFF; cdr3_nt: TGTGCCAGCAGGGAAGGACCCCAGAACACTGAAGCTTTCTTT
clone_size: -; j_call: TRBJ1-4; d_call: TRBD1; v_call: TRBV25-1; cdr3_aa: CASSDSGTGDEKLFF; cdr3_nt: TGTGCCAGCAGTGATTCCGGGACAGGGGATGAAAAACTGTTTTTT
clone_size: -; j_call: TRBJ2-7; d_call: -; v_call: TRBV6-5; cdr3_aa: CARERNEQYF; cdr3_nt: TGTGCCAGAGAGAGGAACGAGCAGTACTTC
clone_size: -; j_call: TRBJ2-5; d_call: TRBD2; v_call: TRBV2; cdr3_aa: CASTSGTYQETQYF; cdr3_nt: TGTGCCAGCACAAGCGGGACTTACCAAGAGACCCAGTACTTC
clone_size: -; j_call: TRBJ2-6; d_call: -; v_call: TRBV7-8; cdr3_aa: CASSPANVLTF; cdr3_nt: TGTGCCAGCAGCCCGGCCAACGTCCTGACTTTC
clone_size: -; j_call: TRBJ2-7; d_call: TRBD2; v_call: TRBV5-1; cdr3_aa: CASSSSGWASGNYEQYF; cdr3_nt: TGCGCCAGCAGCTCGTCTGGTTGGGCTAGCGGGAACTACGAGCAGTACTTC
clone_size: -; j_call: TRBJ1-1; d_call: -; v_call: TRBV20-1; cdr3_aa: CSASGLKVFF; cdr3_nt: TGCAGTGCGTCAGGGTTGAAAGTTTTCTTT
clone_size: -; j_call: TRBJ2-5; d_call: TRBD1; v_call: TRBV2; cdr3_aa: CASRDRGPETQYF; cdr3_nt: TGTGCCAGCAGAGACAGGGGCCCCGAGACCCAGTACTTC
clone_size: -; j_call: TRBJ2-7; d_call: -; v_call: TRBV11-1; cdr3_aa: CASSFPGTYEQYF; cdr3_nt: TGTGCCAGCAGCTTCCCGGGTACCTACGAGCAGTACTTC
clone_size: -; j_call: TRBJ2-2; d_call: -; v_call: TRBV5-1; cdr3_aa: CASSRLGPDTGELFF; cdr3_nt: TGCGCCAGCAGTAGGCTGGGACCTGACACCGGGGAGCTGTTTTTT
clone_size: once; j_call: TRBJ2-2; d_call: -; v_call: TRBV12-3/TRBV12-4; cdr3_aa: CASSLRIGAGELFF; cdr3_nt: TGTGCCAGCAGTTTAAGGATCGGTGCCGGGGAGCTGTTTTTT
clone_size: -; j_call: TRBJ1-1; d_call: -; v_call: TRBV27; cdr3_aa: CASSLSQGTEAFF; cdr3_nt: TGTGCCAGCAGTTTATCGCAGGGGACGGAGGCTTTCTTT
clone_size: -; j_call: TRBJ2-3; d_call: TRBD1; v_call: TRBV29-1; cdr3_aa: CSGTGAGDTQYF; cdr3_nt: TGCAGCGGGACAGGGGCTGGAGATACGCAGTATTTT
clone_size: -; j_call: TRBJ2-7; d_call: -; v_call: TRBV5-6; cdr3_aa: CASSLEVSYEQYF; cdr3_nt: TGTGCCAGCAGCTTAGAGGTCAGCTACGAGCAGTACTTC
clone_size: -; j_call: TRBJ1-3; d_call: -; v_call: TRBV5-1; cdr3_aa: CASSLSGLLSGNTIYF; cdr3_nt: TGCGCCAGCAGCTTGTCCGGCCTTCTCTCTGGAAACACCATATATTTT
clone_size: -; j_call: TRBJ1-1; d_call: -; v_call: TRBV5-1; cdr3_aa: CASSPGGYDEAFF; cdr3_nt: TGCGCCAGCAGCCCGGGAGGGTATGATGAAGCTTTCTTT
clone_size: -; j_call: TRBJ1-5; d_call: -; v_call: TRBV6-5; cdr3_aa: CASRQAGGLGPQHF; cdr3_nt: TGTGCCAGCAGGCAGGCAGGAGGCCTCGGGCCCCAGCATTTT
clone_size: -; j_call: TRBJ1-1; d_call: -; v_call: TRBV5-4; cdr3_aa: CASSLFGGAGNTEAFF; cdr3_nt: TGTGCCAGCAGCTTGTTCGGGGGCGCTGGGAACACTGAAGCTTTCTTT
clone_size: -; j_call: TRBJ1-3; d_call: -; v_call: TRBV20-1; cdr3_aa: CSARPISGNTIYF; cdr3_nt: TGCAGTGCTAGACCCATTTCTGGAAACACCATATATTTT
clone_size: -; j_call: TRBJ1-5; d_call: -; v_call: TRBV7-8; cdr3_aa: CASSFSGGQANQPQHF; cdr3_nt: TGTGCCAGCAGCTTTTCGGGTGGGCAGGCCAATCAGCCCCAGCATTTT
clone_size: -; j_call: TRBJ2-2; d_call: -; v_call: TRBV24-1; cdr3_aa: CATSGSGTKNTGELFF; cdr3_nt: TGTGCCACCAGTGGCTCCGGGACCAAGAACACCGGGGAGCTGTTTTTT
clone_size: -; j_call: TRBJ1-1; d_call: TRBD1; v_call: TRBV7-9; cdr3_aa: CASSPRQGAGNTEASF; cdr3_nt: TGTGCCAGCAGCCCCCGACAGGGGGCGGGGAACACTGAAGCTTCCTTT
clone_size: -; j_call: TRBJ1-1; d_call: -; v_call: TRBV29-1; cdr3_aa: CSVGTSGAGIAFF; cdr3_nt: TGCAGCGTCGGAACCTCGGGGGCGGGAATAGCTTTCTTT
clone_size: -; j_call: TRBJ1-3; d_call: -; v_call: TRBV6-5; cdr3_aa: CASSYTPGTGNTIYF; cdr3_nt: TGTGCCAGCAGTTACACCCCGGGCACTGGAAACACCATATATTTT
clone_size: -; j_call: TRBJ1-4; d_call: -; v_call: TRBV7-9; cdr3_aa: CASSRYGRGGDEKLFF; cdr3_nt: TGTGCCAGCAGCCGATATGGTCGGGGCGGGGATGAAAAACTGTTTTTT
clone_size: -; j_call: TRBJ2-7; d_call: TRBD2; v_call: TRBV5-1; cdr3_aa: CASSPGLAGLEQYF; cdr3_nt: TGCGCCAGCAGTCCGGGACTAGCGGGACTCGAGCAGTACTTC
clone_size: -; j_call: TRBJ1-5; d_call: -; v_call: TRBV2; cdr3_aa: CASSARRLRAQHF; cdr3_nt: TGTGCCAGCAGTGCTCGGAGGCTCCGGGCCCAGCATTTT
clone_size: -; j_call: TRBJ2-3; d_call: TRBD2; v_call: TRBV29-1; cdr3_aa: CSVERWASGRGPSSTDTQYF; cdr3_nt: TGCAGCGTTGAACGGTGGGCTAGCGGTAGGGGCCCTTCAAGCACAGATACGCAGTATTTT
clone_size: few; j_call: TRBJ2-7; d_call: -; v_call: TRBV5-6; cdr3_aa: CASSLFYEQYF; cdr3_nt: TGTGCCAGCAGCTTGTTCTACGAGCAGTACTTC
clone_size: -; j_call: TRBJ1-6; d_call: TRBD1; v_call: TRBV18; cdr3_aa: CASSARQGANNSPLHF; cdr3_nt: TGTGCCAGCTCAGCCCGACAGGGAGCGAATAATTCACCCCTCCACTTT
clone_size: -; j_call: TRBJ2-1; d_call: TRBD1; v_call: TRBV7-9; cdr3_aa: CASSRTGNNEQFF; cdr3_nt: TGTGCCAGCAGCCGGACAGGTAACAATGAGCAGTTCTTC
clone_size: -; j_call: TRBJ2-7; d_call: TRBD2; v_call: TRBV5-1; cdr3_aa: CASSLAGRGLTSGAYEQYF; cdr3_nt: TGCGCCAGCAGCTTGGCGGGCAGGGGGCTGACTAGCGGGGCCTACGAGCAGTACTTC
clone_size: -; j_call: TRBJ1-6; d_call: -; v_call: TRBV5-4; cdr3_aa: CASSYRDGNSPLHF; cdr3_nt: TGTGCCAGCAGCTATCGGGACGGGAATTCACCCCTCCACTTT
clone_size: -; j_call: TRBJ2-5; d_call: -; v_call: TRBV7-3; cdr3_aa: CASSPGTSKETQYF; cdr3_nt: TGTGCCAGCAGCCCCGGGACATCTAAAGAGACCCAGTACTTC
clone_size: -; j_call: TRBJ2-3; d_call: -; v_call: TRBV5-1; cdr3_aa: CASSRTDPSTDTQYF; cdr3_nt: TGCGCCAGCAGCCGGACAGACCCTAGCACAGATACGCAGTATTTT
clone_size: -; j_call: TRBJ1-5; d_call: TRBD1; v_call: TRBV30; cdr3_aa: CAWSGQGLQPQHF; cdr3_nt: TGTGCCTGGAGCGGACAGGGATTACAGCCCCAGCATTTT
clone_size: -; j_call: TRBJ1-1; d_call: -; v_call: TRBV29-1; cdr3_aa: CSVEPRQAMNTEAFF; cdr3_nt: TGCAGCGTTGAACCCCGACAGGCGATGAACACTGAAGCTTTCTTT
clone_size: -; j_call: TRBJ2-7; d_call: TRBD1; v_call: TRBV10-3; cdr3_aa: CAISGDRGVAEQYF; cdr3_nt: TGTGCCATCAGTGGCGACAGGGGAGTGGCCGAGCAGTACTTC